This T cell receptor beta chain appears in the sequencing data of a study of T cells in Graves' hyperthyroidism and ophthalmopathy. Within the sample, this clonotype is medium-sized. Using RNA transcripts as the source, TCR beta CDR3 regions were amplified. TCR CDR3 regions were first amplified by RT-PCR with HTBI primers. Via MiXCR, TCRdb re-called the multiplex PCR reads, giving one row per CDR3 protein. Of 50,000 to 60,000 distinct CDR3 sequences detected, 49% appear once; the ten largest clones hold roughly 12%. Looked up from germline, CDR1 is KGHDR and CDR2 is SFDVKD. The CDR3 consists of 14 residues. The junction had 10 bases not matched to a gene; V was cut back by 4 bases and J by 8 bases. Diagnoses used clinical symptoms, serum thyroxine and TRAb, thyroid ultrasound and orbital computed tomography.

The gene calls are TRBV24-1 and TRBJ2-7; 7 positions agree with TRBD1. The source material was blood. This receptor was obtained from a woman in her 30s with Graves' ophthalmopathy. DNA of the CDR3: TGTGCCACCAGTGAGGGGACAGCCCCTACAAAGCAGTACTTC. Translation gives CATSEGTAPTKQYF.